One T cell receptor (beta chain) is described in this entry. Some clones are missing from TCRdb's copy, which holds only in-frame ones; the method was immunoSEQ multiplex PCR. The table records 130,000 to 150,000 clones, roughly 92% of them present only once. This record comes from a study of control samples from healthy donors and cancer patients. The V gene lost 5 bases and the J gene lost 5 bases, with 10 bases spanning the gap. The germline gives CDR1 MNHEY, CDR2 SVGEGT. The CDR3 length is 14 residues. Sequencing input: blood. The V call is TRBV6-2 or TRBV6-3, the J call TRBJ1-6; D possibly corresponds to TRBD1 (6 bases). The sequence was obtained from a man aged 30 to 39 in good health. CDR3 region: CASSDRRNNSPLHF. Written as DNA, the CDR3 is TGTGCCAGCAGTGACAGGCGCAATAATTCACCCCTCCACTTT.